The entry that follows covers one TCR beta chain sequence. The antigen remains unidentified. These data come from a study of T cell clonotyping in hematopoietic cell transplantation. Broader study findings: Recipient TCR diversity dropped after transplant; expanded clonotypes rose from day 30 to 180. Without cell sorting, CD4 versus CD8 contributions remain unresolved.

Repertoires were generated with immunoSEQ multiplex PCR, while TCRdb's copy carries only in-frame clones and drops some. Found here are some 40,000 clones, roughly 96% of them singletons; the top ten hold about 1%. J was trimmed by 7 bases and V by 3 bases; bases with no gene match: 16. In germline, CDR1 is SGDLS, CDR2 YYNGEE. The CDR3 covers 17 residues. The chain joins TRBV9 to TRBJ2-3; 8 bases are a match to TRBD2. The sequenced material came from peripheral blood mononuclear cells. This sequence was found in a young man in good health. Some clones in this sample may be carry-over from other donors' samples. The CDR3 DNA is TGTGCCAGCAGCGGGGATAGCGGGAAGGTCTACACGCATACGCAGTATTTT. This gives the protein CASSGDSGKVYTHTQYF.